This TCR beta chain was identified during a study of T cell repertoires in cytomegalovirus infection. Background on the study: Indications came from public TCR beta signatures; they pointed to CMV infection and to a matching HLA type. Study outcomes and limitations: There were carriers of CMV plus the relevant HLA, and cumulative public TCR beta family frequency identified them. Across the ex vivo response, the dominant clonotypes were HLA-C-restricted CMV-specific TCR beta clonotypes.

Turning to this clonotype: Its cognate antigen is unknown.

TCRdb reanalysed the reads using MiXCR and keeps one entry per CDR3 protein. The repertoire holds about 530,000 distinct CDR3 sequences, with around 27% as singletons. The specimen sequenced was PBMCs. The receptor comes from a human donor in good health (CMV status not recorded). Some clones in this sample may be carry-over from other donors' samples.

The CDR3 loop is CASRRGQGRNTIYF. The DNA for the CDR3 is TGTGCCAGCAGAAGGGGACAGGGGCGAAACACCATATATTTT. The chain couples TRBV12-3 or TRBV12-4 to TRBJ1-3; 10 bases map to TRBD1. The ends lost 6 bases at V and 5 bases at J; junction bases unmatched: 4. CDR3 length equals 14 residues.